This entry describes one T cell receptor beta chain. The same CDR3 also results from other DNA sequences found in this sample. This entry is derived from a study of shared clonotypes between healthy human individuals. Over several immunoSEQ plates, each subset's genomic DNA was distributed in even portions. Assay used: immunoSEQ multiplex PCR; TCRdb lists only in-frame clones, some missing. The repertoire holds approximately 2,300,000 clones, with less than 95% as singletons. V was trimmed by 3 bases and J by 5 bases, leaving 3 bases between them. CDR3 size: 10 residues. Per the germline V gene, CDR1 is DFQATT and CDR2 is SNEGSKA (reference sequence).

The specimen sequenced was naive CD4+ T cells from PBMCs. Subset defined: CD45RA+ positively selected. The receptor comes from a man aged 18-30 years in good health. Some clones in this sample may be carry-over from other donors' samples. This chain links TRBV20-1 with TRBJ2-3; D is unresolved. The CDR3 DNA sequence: TGCAGTGCTAGTAGAGATACGCAGTATTTT. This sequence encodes CSASRDTQYF.